This entry lists 22 T cell receptor beta chains sequenced from one sample in a study of T cell repertoires in cytomegalovirus infection (dated by TCRdb to about 2019). TCRdb lists the instrument as Illumina HiSeq 1500. The raw public data were reprocessed by TCRdb itself: fastp quality trimming at Q25, MiXCR clonotype calling, in-frame beta chains only. A single entry per CDR3 protein holds the most common genes and DNA from its merged rows. The sample has around 330,000 distinct CDR3 sequences on record, about a sixth of them singletons. The biggest ten clones account for more than 10% of the sample. Sequenced material: PBMCs. Every receptor here comes from a human donor in good health (CMV status not recorded). Some clones in this sample may be carry-over from other donors' samples.

This clonotype was observed a handful of times. The J gene is TRBJ2-1, the V gene TRBV5-4, with TRBD2 matching over 14 bases. CDR1 and CDR2 from the germline V gene are SGHNT and YYREEE (reference sequence). V dropped 1 base and J dropped 9; count of bases not matched to a gene: 3. CDR3 length: 15 residues. The CDR3 nucleotides read TGTGCCAGCAGCTTGTCGACTAGCGGGGGGGTTGAGCAGTTCTTC. Translating it yields CASSLSTSGGVEQFF.

CDR3: CASLGIRANSPLHF. In DNA, the CDR3 is TGTGCCTCGTTGGGCATCAGGGCGAATTCACCCCTCCACTTT. The genes are TRBV6-5 and TRBJ1-6; tentatively, D is TRBD1 (5 bases). Trimming stripped 11 bases from V and 7 bases from J, with 18 bases between. There are 14 residues in the CDR3. Per the germline V gene, CDR1 is MNHEY and CDR2 is SVGAGI.

The genes are TRBV4-3 and TRBJ1-5, with 9 positions matching TRBD1. Per germline, CDR1 LGHNA and CDR2 YSLEER. V was clipped by 4 bases and J by 4 bases; unmatched bases: 14. The CDR3 has 18 amino acids. CDR3 residues: CASSLRIPGQGQNQPQHF. The CDR3 coding sequence is TGCGCCAGCAGCCTCCGAATTCCGGGACAGGGACAAAATCAGCCCCAGCATTTT.

The chain recombines TRBV2 with TRBJ1-5; 10 nucleotides align to TRBD1. Germline loops: CDR1 SNHLY, CDR2 FYNNEI. The V segment lost 6 bases and the J segment 0 bases; nucleotides outside the gene matches: 8. The CDR3 loop spans 17 amino acids. The CDR3 region is CASSAGTGAYSNQPQHF. CDR3 nucleotides: TGTGCCAGCAGCGCCGGGACAGGGGCTTATAGCAATCAGCCCCAGCATTTT.

This clonotype was observed at least ten times. The chain has TRBV7-2 and TRBJ2-5, with 11 positions matching TRBD2. The CDR3 length is 15 residues. The V segment lost 5 bases and the J segment 9 bases; nucleotides outside the gene matches: 11. Germline V gene data show CDR1 as SGHTA and CDR2 as FQGNSA. This CDR3 is CASSLSTSGGGAQYF. DNA of the CDR3: TGTGCCAGCAGCCTCTCAACTAGCGGGGGAGGTGCCCAGTACTTC.

This clonotype appeared many times. The chain employs TRBV11-2 and TRBJ2-5, with no clear D. Trimming removed 0 bases from V and 0 bases from J, with 8 bases in between. Germline V lookup: CDR1 SGHAT, CDR2 FQNNGV. The CDR3 extends over 15 amino acids. CDR3 nucleotides: TGTGCCAGCAGCTTAGATTGGGGTTACCAAGAGACCCAGTACTTC. It is translated as CASSLDWGYQETQYF.

Concerning this clonotype itself: One end of the junction is discordant with germline, which a read error may explain. The chain is built from TRBV7-6 and TRBJ2-2; D unclear. The CDR3 has 18 amino acids. CDR1 and CDR2 (germline): SGHVS, FNYEAQ. CDR3 sequence reads: CASSPVRGQSVNTGELFF. DNA of the CDR3: TGTGCTAGCAGCCCAGTACGTGGGCAGTCTGTGAACACCGGGGAGCTGTTTTTT.

The J gene is TRBJ2-2, the V gene TRBV19; D is possibly TRBD2 (7 bases). The CDR3 totals 16 residues. Germline V lookup: CDR1 LNHDA, CDR2 SQIVND (reference sequence). V lost 2 bases and J lost 2, with 12 bases in between. This CDR3 reads CASSIRSGTNTGELFF. Written as DNA, the CDR3 is TGTGCCAGTAGTATAAGGAGCGGGACAAACACCGGGGAGCTGTTTTTT.

The gene calls are TRBV9 and TRBJ2-5; TRBD1 aligns across 8 bases. The CDR3 totals 15 residues. CDR1 SGDLS and CDR2 YYNGEE come from the germline V gene. V dropped 3 bases and J dropped 1; count of bases not matched to a gene: 5. The CDR3 sequence is CASSARTGSQETQYF. In DNA form, the CDR3 reads TGTGCCAGCAGCGCGAGGACAGGGAGCCAAGAGACCCAGTACTTC.

This clonotype was observed at least ten times. The chain combines TRBV7-2 with TRBJ1-1, with a tentative D call TRBD1 (6 bases). Germline values: CDR1 SGHTA, CDR2 FQGNSA. The ends were cut back, 5 bases at V and 0 bases at J, with 10 bases in the middle. The CDR3 covers 14 residues. CDR3 protein: CASSRGQLNTEAFF. The CDR3 nucleotides are TGTGCCAGCAGCCGCGGACAGTTGAACACTGAAGCTTTCTTT.

The chain employs TRBV20-1 and TRBJ2-3; 7 positions agree with TRBD1. CDR3 length: 12 residues. With V trimmed by 8 bases and J by 4 bases, 6 bases remained unmatched. The germline V gene has CDR1 DFQATT and CDR2 SNEGSKA (reference sequence). The DNA for the CDR3 is TGCAGTCTCCCCGGGACAGCAGATACGCAGTATTTT. Amino acids: CSLPGTADTQYF.

Many counts were recorded for this clonotype. The rearrangement links TRBV7-2 to TRBJ1-2, with 9 bases fitting TRBD1. There are 14 residues in the CDR3. The germline V gene has CDR1 SGHTA and CDR2 FQGNSA. J was trimmed by 5 bases and V by 3 bases; bases with no gene match: 4. CDR3 coding DNA: TGTGCCAGCAGCTTCACGACAGGGGGGTATGGCTACACCTTC. Protein product: CASSFTTGGYGYTF.

There are many counts of this clonotype. The chain links TRBV7-2 to TRBJ2-7; D is perhaps TRBD1 or TRBD2 (5 bases each). The CDR3 length is 14 residues. V gave up 4 bases and J gave up 6 bases, with 16 bases separating them. Germline values: CDR1 SGHTA, CDR2 FQGNSA. The CDR3 is CASSSLVGALEQYF. As DNA, the CDR3 is TGTGCCAGCAGCTCCCTTGTCGGGGCTCTCGAGCAGTACTTC.

This clonotype was picked up many times. This chain uses TRBV7-9 with TRBJ2-6; 10 bases agree with TRBD1. The CDR3 spans 19 residues. Germline V gene data show CDR1 as SEHNR and CDR2 as FQNEAQ (reference sequence). Germline trimming cut 6 bases from V and 4 bases from J; bases unmatched to any gene: 15. As DNA, the CDR3 is TGTGCCAGCAGTTATACCGCCGGGACAGGGGTAGGCGGGGCCAACGTCCTGACTTTC. Its protein is CASSYTAGTGVGGANVLTF.

This chain uses TRBV19 with TRBJ1-1; 8 nucleotides line up with TRBD1. The CDR3 is made up of 20 amino acids. Looked up from germline, CDR1 is LNHDA and CDR2 is SQIVND (reference sequence). V was pared by 0 bases and J by 1 base, with 16 bases of the junction left unmatched. The chain's CDR3 is CASSIDEDLDRDRRNTEAFF. The CDR3 bases are TGTGCCAGTAGTATAGACGAGGACCTTGACCGGGACAGGAGGAACACTGAAGCTTTCTTT.

The sample holds many counts of this clonotype. CDR3 protein: CASSFGQGRQPQHF. CDR3 DNA sequence: TGTGCCAGCAGCTTCGGACAGGGTCGTCAGCCCCAGCATTTT. This sequence joins TRBV7-2 and TRBJ1-5, with TRBD1 matching over 8 bases. The length of the CDR3 is 14 residues. Per the germline V gene, CDR1 is SGHTA and CDR2 is FQGNSA. The trim removed 3 bases at V and 6 bases at J, leaving 4 bases unmatched.

This chain links TRBV28 with TRBJ2-3; D is tentatively TRBD1 or TRBD2 (6 bases each). This CDR3 has 13 residues. From germline, CDR1 is MDHEN and CDR2 SYDVKM. The V end lost 8 bases, the J end lost 7 bases, and 16 bases lay between the germline ends. The CDR3 is CASRGGPRYTQYF. For the CDR3, the DNA is TGTGCCAGCCGTGGGGGGCCACGGTATACGCAGTATTTT.

This clonotype was counted at least ten times. The CDR3 DNA follows: TGCAGTGCTAGAGTGGGCTCTGGGGCCAACGTCCTGACTTTC. Its translation: CSARVGSGANVLTF. The genes are TRBV20-1 and TRBJ2-6; D is uncertain. Germline CDR1 reads DFQATT; CDR2 reads SNEGSKA (reference sequence). V shed 1 base and J shed 0 bases, with 4 bases lying between them. The CDR3 totals 14 residues.

This clonotype was counted at least ten times. This chain connects TRBV7-2 to TRBJ2-3, with unresolved D. The germline V gene has CDR1 SGHTA and CDR2 FQGNSA. V lost 3 bases and J lost 4, with 11 bases in between. The CDR3 is 14 amino acids. The CDR3: CASSFNTAPDTQYF. Here the CDR3 DNA reads TGTGCCAGCAGCTTTAACACGGCGCCAGATACGCAGTATTTT.

The gene calls are TRBV3-1 and TRBJ2-2, with D tentatively TRBD2 (6 bases). V was shortened by 0 bases and J by 2 bases, with 7 bases between the two germline ends. The CDR3 runs 15 residues. Germline CDR1 reads LGHDT; CDR2 reads YNNKEL (reference sequence). The CDR3 reads CASSQEGLNTGELFF. The CDR3, as DNA: TGTGCCAGCAGCCAAGAGGGACTTAACACCGGGGAGCTGTTTTTT.

The chain combines TRBV3-1 with TRBJ2-7; D unresolved. Germline CDR1 and CDR2: LGHDT and YNNKEL (reference sequence). The CDR3 has 15 amino acids. The germline V and J ends were trimmed by 3 bases and 1 base, with 13 bases remaining between them. CDR3 region: CASSQFSLRSYEQYF. CDR3 DNA sequence: TGTGCCAGCAGCCAGTTTTCCTTAAGGTCCTACGAGCAGTACTTC.

CDR3 sequence: CASSFPGTGATDTQYF. For the CDR3, the DNA is TGTGCCAGCAGCTTCCCGGGGACAGGGGCGACAGATACGCAGTATTTT. The chain employs TRBV7-9 and TRBJ2-3, with TRBD1 identical over 10 bases. J lost 3 bases, V lost 3 bases, and 6 bases had no gene match. The CDR3 is 16 amino acids. Germline assignment: CDR1 SEHNR and CDR2 FQNEAQ (reference sequence).